The clone carrying this TCR beta chain was detected ten times or more. Its antigen is unknown. This entry is derived from a study of regulatory T cells in long-lasting Graves disease. Study-level results: Less diverse TCR repertoires were seen in persistent Graves' patients than in newly diagnosed ones.

Relying on iRepertoire HTBI primers and Arm-PCR of CDR3 regions, the team built TCR beta libraries. TCRdb used MiXCR to reprocess the multiplex PCR reads, holding one entry per CDR3 protein. The sample consists of under 700,000 distinct CDR3 sequences, 15% to 20% of them appearing once. As to time point: newly diagnosed GD, antithyroid drugs for less than 3 months. From PBMCs, RNA was extracted and then used to make the TCR library. From an endocrinology department in Xi'an, China, came the patients. The same specimen was also included in a second study, on T cells in Graves' hyperthyroidism and ophthalmopathy. From that second work: Hyperthyroidism was newly diagnosed in patients aged 18 to 65 (duration under 2 months).

This receptor was identified in a woman aged 35 to 60 with Graves disease. This material consisted of peripheral blood mononuclear cells (PBMCs), taken at new diagnosis, from a patient treated with antithyroid drugs.

The CDR3 DNA is TGTGCCAGCAGCCAAGACGCCCTCTATAATTCACCCCTCCACTTT. Amino acid sequence: CASSQDALYNSPLHF. V and J are TRBV3-1 and TRBJ1-6; D gene ambiguous. Germline CDR1 and CDR2: LGHDT and YNNKEL (reference sequence). The CDR3 is made up of 15 amino acids. Between the trimmed V and J ends, which lost 0 bases and 3 bases, there was a span of 6 bases.